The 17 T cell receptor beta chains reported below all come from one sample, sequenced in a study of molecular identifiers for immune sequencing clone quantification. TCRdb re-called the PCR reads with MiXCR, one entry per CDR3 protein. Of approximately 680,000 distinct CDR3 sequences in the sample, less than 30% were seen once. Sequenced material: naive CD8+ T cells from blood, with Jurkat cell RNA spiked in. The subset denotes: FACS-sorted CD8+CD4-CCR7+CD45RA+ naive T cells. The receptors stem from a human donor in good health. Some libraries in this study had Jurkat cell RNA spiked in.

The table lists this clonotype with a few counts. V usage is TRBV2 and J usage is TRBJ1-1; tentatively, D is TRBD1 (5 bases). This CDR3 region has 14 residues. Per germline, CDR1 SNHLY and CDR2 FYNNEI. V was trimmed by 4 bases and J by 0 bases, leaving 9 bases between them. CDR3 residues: CASSVVGVNTEAFF. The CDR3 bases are TGTGCCAGCAGTGTGGTAGGGGTGAACACTGAAGCTTTCTTT.

The CDR3 loop reads CASSQRLAGADEQFF. CDR3 DNA: TGCGCCAGCAGCCAACGACTAGCGGGGGCGGATGAGCAGTTCTTC. This chain links TRBV4-1 with TRBJ2-1; 12 bases match TRBD2. The CDR3 is 15 amino acids. J gave up 8 bases and V 2 bases, and 4 bases lay outside the gene matches. CDR1 and CDR2 from the germline V gene are MGHRA and YSYEKL.

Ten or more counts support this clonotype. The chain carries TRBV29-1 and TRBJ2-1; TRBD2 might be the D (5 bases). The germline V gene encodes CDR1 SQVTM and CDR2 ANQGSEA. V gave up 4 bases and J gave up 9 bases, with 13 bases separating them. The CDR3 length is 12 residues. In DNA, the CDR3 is TGCAGCGTTGTTAGGGAGTATAGTGAGCAGTTCTTC. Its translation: CSVVREYSEQFF.

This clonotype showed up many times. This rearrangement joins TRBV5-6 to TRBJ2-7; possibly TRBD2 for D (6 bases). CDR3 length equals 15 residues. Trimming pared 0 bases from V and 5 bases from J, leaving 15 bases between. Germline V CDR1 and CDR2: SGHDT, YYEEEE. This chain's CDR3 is CASSLVLGSVNEQYF. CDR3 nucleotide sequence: TGTGCCAGCAGCTTGGTTCTCGGGAGTGTGAACGAGCAGTACTTC.

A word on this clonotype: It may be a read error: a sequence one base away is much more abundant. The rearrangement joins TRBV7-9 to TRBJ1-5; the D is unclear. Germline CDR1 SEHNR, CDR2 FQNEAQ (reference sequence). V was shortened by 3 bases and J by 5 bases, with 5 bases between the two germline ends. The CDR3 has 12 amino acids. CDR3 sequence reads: CASSFEDQPQHF. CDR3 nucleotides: TGTGCCAGCAGCTTCGAGGATCAGCCCCAGCATTTT.

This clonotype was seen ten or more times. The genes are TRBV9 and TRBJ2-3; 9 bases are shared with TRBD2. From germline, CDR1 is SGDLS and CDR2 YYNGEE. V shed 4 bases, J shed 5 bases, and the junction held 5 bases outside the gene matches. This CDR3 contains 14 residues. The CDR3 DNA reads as TGTGCCAGCAGCCTAGCGGGAAATCAAGATACGCAGTATTTT. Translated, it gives CASSLAGNQDTQYF.

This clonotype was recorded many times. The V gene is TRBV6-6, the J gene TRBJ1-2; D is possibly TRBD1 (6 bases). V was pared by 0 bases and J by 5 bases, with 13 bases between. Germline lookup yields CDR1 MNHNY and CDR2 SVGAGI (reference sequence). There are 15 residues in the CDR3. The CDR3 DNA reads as TGTGCCAGCAGTTACTCGGACAGAAACGCTTATGGCTACACCTTC. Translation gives CASSYSDRNAYGYTF.

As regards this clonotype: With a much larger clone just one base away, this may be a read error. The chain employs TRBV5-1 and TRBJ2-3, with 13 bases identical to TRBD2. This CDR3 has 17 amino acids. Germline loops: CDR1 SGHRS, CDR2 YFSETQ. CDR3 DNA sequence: TGCGCCAGCAGCGGGACTAGCGGGGAGTGGACTTCGGGAACGCGGTATTTT. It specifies CASSGTSGEWTSGTRYF.

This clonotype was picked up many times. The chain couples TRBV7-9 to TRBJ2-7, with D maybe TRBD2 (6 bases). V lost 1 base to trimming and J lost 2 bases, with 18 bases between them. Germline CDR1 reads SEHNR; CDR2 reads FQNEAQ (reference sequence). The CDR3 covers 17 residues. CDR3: CASSLDPTGTGTYEQYF. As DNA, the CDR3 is TGTGCCAGCAGCTTAGATCCGACCGGGACTGGAACCTACGAGCAGTACTTC.

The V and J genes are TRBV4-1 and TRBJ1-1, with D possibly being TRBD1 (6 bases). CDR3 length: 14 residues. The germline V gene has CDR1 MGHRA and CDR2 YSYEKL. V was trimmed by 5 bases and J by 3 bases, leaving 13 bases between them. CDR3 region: CASSLTGQDTEAFF. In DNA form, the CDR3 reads TGCGCCAGCAGCTTAACAGGGCAGGACACTGAAGCTTTCTTT.

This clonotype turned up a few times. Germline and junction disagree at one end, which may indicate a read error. CDR3 bases: TGCGCCAGCAGCCAAGGGGACTCGAACTACAATGCGCAGTTCTTC. It is translated as CASSQGDSNYNAQFF. This chain joins TRBV4-3 and TRBJ2-1; TRBD2 might be the D (6 bases). CDR3 length: 15 amino acids. Germline-derived CDR1 and CDR2 are LGHNA and YSLEER.

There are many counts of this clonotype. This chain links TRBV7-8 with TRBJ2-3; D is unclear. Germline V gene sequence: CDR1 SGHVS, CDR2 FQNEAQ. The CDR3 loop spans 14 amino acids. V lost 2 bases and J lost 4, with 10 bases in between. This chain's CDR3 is CASSLWGGADTQYF. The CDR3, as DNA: TGTGCCAGCAGCTTATGGGGTGGTGCAGATACGCAGTATTTT.

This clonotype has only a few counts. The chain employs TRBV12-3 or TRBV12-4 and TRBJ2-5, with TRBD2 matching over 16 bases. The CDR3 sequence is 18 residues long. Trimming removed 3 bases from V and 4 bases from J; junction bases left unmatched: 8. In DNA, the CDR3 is TGTGCCAGCAGTTTCGTGGGACTAGCGGGAGGGCCGGCAGAGACCCAGTACTTC. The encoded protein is CASSFVGLAGGPAETQYF.

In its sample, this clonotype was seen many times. The CDR3 sequence: CSLPSTGGEAFF. The DNA of the CDR3 is TGCAGCCTACCCTCCACCGGGGGTGAAGCTTTCTTT. The genes are TRBV29-1 and TRBJ1-1, with D possibly TRBD1 on 5 matching bases. The germline V gene has CDR1 SQVTM and CDR2 ANQGSEA. V dropped 8 bases and J dropped 7 bases, with 17 bases sitting between them. The CDR3 spans 12 residues.

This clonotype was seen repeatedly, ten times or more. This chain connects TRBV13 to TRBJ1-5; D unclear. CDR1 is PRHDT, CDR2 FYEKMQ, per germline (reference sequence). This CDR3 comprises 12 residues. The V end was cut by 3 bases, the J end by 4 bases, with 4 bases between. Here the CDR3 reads CASSFGNQPQHF. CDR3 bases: TGTGCCAGCAGCTTTGGGAATCAGCCCCAGCATTTT. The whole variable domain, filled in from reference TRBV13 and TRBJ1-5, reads AAGVIQSPRHLIKEKRETATLKCYPIPRHDTVYWYQQGPGQDPQFLISFYEKMQSDKGSIPDRFSAQQFSDYHSELNMSSLELGDSALYFCASSFGNQPQHFGDGTRLSIL.

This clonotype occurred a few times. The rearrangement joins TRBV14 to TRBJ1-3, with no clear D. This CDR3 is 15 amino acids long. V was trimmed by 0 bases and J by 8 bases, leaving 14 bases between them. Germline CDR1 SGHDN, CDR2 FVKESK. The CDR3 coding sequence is TGTGCCAGCAGCCAAGAAGAAGATCTCGGGGACACCATATATTTT. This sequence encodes CASSQEEDLGDTIYF.

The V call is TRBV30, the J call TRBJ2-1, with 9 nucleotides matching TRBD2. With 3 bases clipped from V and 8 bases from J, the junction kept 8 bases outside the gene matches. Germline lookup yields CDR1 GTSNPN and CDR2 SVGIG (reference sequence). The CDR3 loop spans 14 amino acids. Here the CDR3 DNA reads TGTGCCTGGAGCCTAGCGGGATTCGAGGATGAGCAGTTCTTC. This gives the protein CAWSLAGFEDEQFF.